This T cell receptor (beta chain) was identified in a study of CD8+ T cells in alopecia areata (dated by TCRdb to the late 2010s). At the level of the whole study: The treated patients took part in an open-label pilot trial in which moderate-to-severe alopecia areata was treated with oral tofacitinib at 5 to 10 mg twice daily. Patients stayed on tofacitinib for 6 to 18 months and then had 6 months of follow-up off drug so that delayed response and recurrence could be assessed. Disease severity in treated patients was measured with the SALT score, which quantifies the percentage of affected scalp surface area. High-throughput TCRbeta sequencing was used to examine T cell clonal expansion in alopecia areata in both the C3H/HeJ mouse model and human patients. In humans, TCRbeta sequencing was performed on scalp tissue and on sorted CD4+ and CD8+ peripheral blood T cells from healthy controls and from patients with patchy or totalis/universalis alopecia areata. Patients on tofacitinib were biopsied at baseline and after 4 and 24 weeks of treatment, and several of the patients also had a later scalp biopsy. Clonality in the scalp was compared among normal scalp (n=4), patchy alopecia areata scalp (n=8), and alopecia totalis/universalis scalp (n=8). RNA came from the PAXgene miRNA kit for fixed scalp, the miRNeasy kit for PBMCs, and the RNeasy kit for mouse skin. TCRbeta CDR3 regions were amplified by immunoSEQ multiplex PCR with 35 Vbeta forward and 13 Jbeta reverse primers. The investigation overall reported the following: Shared TCR sequences between patients were less evident than in mice, which may be partly attributable to HLA diversity in the patient population. During tofacitinib treatment, many expanded lesional clones remained in scalp and blood, and this persistence may partly explain relapse after treatment is stopped. Lesional scalp, especially in alopecia totalis/universalis, showed higher clonality and more expanded CD8+ clones than normal scalp, suggesting antigenic drive. The treated cohort was small, with a single nonresponder, so links between baseline CD8+ expansion and response need larger studies. Resident alphabeta T cells in normal human skin are also sequenced, complicating scalp TCR repertoire analysis, unlike mouse skin dominated by gammadelta T cells. Tofacitinib significantly decreased scalp clonality and the number of expanded CD8+ clones among the top 100 scalp clones.

The CDR3 runs 14 residues from the cysteine to the phenylalanine. Just the 42-base CDR3 DNA is kept, in frame starting at base 1. Trimming accounts for 7 bases at V and 5 bases at J, while the number of junction bases matched to no gene is 3. CDR1 and CDR2 are drawn from the germline V gene: LGHNA, YNFKEQ. Library prep was done by the immunoSEQ multiplex PCR assay. To provide template for TCR sequencing, every sample had RNA extracted and reverse transcribed into cDNA. First-strand cDNA was synthesized with SuperScript III using a 2:1 mix of oligo-dT and random hexamers. A synthetic immune receptor repertoire was used to gauge amplification bias, and whatever bias remained was removed computationally. The original methods were these. Raw reads were preprocessed to remove errors, and CDR3 was defined according to IMGT conventions as the region from the conserved cysteine to phenylalanine. Clonality was computed by normalizing Shannon entropy by log2 of the number of productive unique TCRs and subtracting the result from 1. Scalp TCRbeta sequences were cross-referenced with sorted blood CD4 and CD8 repertoires so that the CD4 or CD8 identity of scalp clones could be inferred. TCRdb re-hosts the immuneACCESS table, in-frame sequences only. Its copies lack some clones; in the studies checked, an unresolved V gene accounts for under half of them, and the cause for the rest is not known. The DNA was the basis for D and trimming; V, J and clone size are from that table. This sample holds 150,000 to 200,000 clones; about three fifths were observed only once. The top ten clones comprise 5.5% of the sample.

This clone has more than one count but fewer than ten. It has no known antigen specificity. No quality values exist for individual bases; no much larger clone is one base distant. The sample's time point label, in plain terms: 20 to 30 weeks on oral tofacitinib. Per the publication, the treatment or condition label means: oral pan-JAK inhibitor, 5-10 mg twice daily. Lesional scalp punch biopsies and peripheral blood were obtained from alopecia areata patients. PBMCs were separated by density centrifugation and stained for CD3, CD4 and CD8, after which CD4+ and CD8+ T cells were sorted on a FACSAria. The sequencing used CD4+ T cells sorted from blood, collected at week 24, from a patient treated with tofacitinib. The rearrangement joined TRBV4-2 to TRBJ2-2; the central 11 bases match TRBD2. The TCR sequence derives from a human donor with alopecia areata. Here the CDR3 is given as CASISSGGTGELFF. Here is the DNA: TGTGCCAGCATATCTAGCGGGGGGACCGGGGAGCTGTTTTTT.